This T cell receptor (beta chain) emerged from a study of blood T cell repertoires in COVID-19. Study context: Sites across the United States, Italy and Spain contributed samples from acute and convalescent COVID-19. The analysed material was cDNA or gDNA that came from T cells, B-cell-depleted T cells, or PBMCs.

Under the authors' procedure: Reference gene primer amplification in the assay estimated nucleated cell counts. Profiled with immunoSEQ multiplex PCR; TCRdb holds only in-frame clones, not every one. The DNA was the basis for D and trimming; V, J and clone size are from that table. The sample has a few hundred thousand clones, around 92% seen once; the top ten hold more than 1%. The germline V gene encodes CDR1 SEHNR and CDR2 FQNEAQ (reference sequence). The CDR3 extends over 16 amino acids. J lost 3 bases, V lost 4 bases, and 7 bases had no gene match. The genes are TRBV7-9 and TRBJ2-1, with TRBD1 identical over 9 bases. The sequence derives from a man in his forties or fifties with acute or convalescent COVID-19. Specimen: peripheral blood. The chain's CDR3 is CASSSQTGGRYNEQFF. CDR3 nucleotides: TGTGCCAGCAGCTCTCAAACAGGGGGCCGCTACAATGAGCAGTTCTTC.